This entry lists 9 T cell receptor beta chains sequenced from one sample in a study of beta chain features in type 1 diabetes (dated by TCRdb to about 2018). The receptor library was made with the immunoSEQ multiplex PCR assay. All of the isolated RNA was reverse transcribed with the High Capacity cDNA Reverse Transcription Kit, so expressed TCRB transcripts were sequenced. TCRdb holds this immuneACCESS table with in-frame rearrangements only. Some clones are missing; in checked studies, unresolved V genes explain under half, and the rest has no known cause. The sample contains about 330,000 clones, approximately 11% of them found a single time. Under 0.02% of the sample goes to the ten largest clones. The sample taken for sequencing was naive CD4+ T cells from blood. The sample's cell subset or site, from its label and the paper: true naive CD4+ T cells. These receptors originate from a woman aged 25 to 39 in good health.

The chain joins TRBV27 to TRBJ1-1; 7 bases match TRBD1. The germline V gene has CDR1 MNHEY and CDR2 SMNVEV (reference sequence). This CDR3 has 13 amino acids. V was pared by 0 bases and J by 11 bases, with 6 bases of the junction left unmatched. The CDR3 DNA is TGTGCCAGCAGTTTATCCTCGGGACAGATGGCTTTCTTT. Translation: CASSLSSGQMAFF.

The J gene is TRBJ2-5, the V gene TRBV7-9; TRBD2 aligns across 8 bases. The J call could be wrong; TRBJ2-7 is a better fit for the DNA end. From germline, CDR1 is SEHNR and CDR2 FQNEAQ (reference sequence). The CDR3 extends over 14 amino acids. This chain's CDR3 is CASSLEGTSYEQYF. The CDR3 DNA reads TGTGCCAGCAGCTTAGAGGGGACTAGCTACGAGCAGTACTTC.

V and J are TRBV6-6 and TRBJ2-5; a weak D match, TRBD1 (5 bases). Germline lookup yields CDR1 MNHNY and CDR2 SVGAGI (reference sequence). The CDR3 spans 16 residues. V was clipped by 4 bases and J by 0 bases, with 15 bases between them. In DNA form, the CDR3 reads TGTGCCAGCAGTTGGGGCTTCACAACCCACCAAGAGACCCAGTACTTC. Amino acid sequence: CASSWGFTTHQETQYF.

In the case of this clone: One junction end disagrees with the germline gene, perhaps due to a read error. This chain links TRBV7-2 with TRBJ2-7; TRBD2 is a possible D gene (9 bases). The CDR3 extends over 15 amino acids. Germline values: CDR1 SGHTA, CDR2 FQGNSA. The CDR3 is CASSLAGQVTYEQYF. The CDR3 DNA follows: TGTGCCAGCAGCCTAGCGGGACAGGTAACCTACGAGCAGTACTTC. The full variable domain, rest sourced from reference TRBV7-2 and TRBJ2-7, is GAGVSQSPSNKVTEKGKDVELRCDPISGHTALYWYRQSLGQGLEFLIYFQGNSAPDKSGLPSDRFSAERTGGSVSTLTIQRTQQEDSAVYLCASSLAGQVTYEQYFGPGTRLTVT.

The gene calls are TRBV29-1 and TRBJ2-7; 9 nucleotides agree with TRBD1. CDR1 is SQVTM, CDR2 ANQGSEA, per germline. Trimming removed 4 bases from V and 3 bases from J; junction bases left unmatched: 7. This CDR3 is 14 amino acids long. CDR3 sequence: CSVVAGTGNYEQYF. CDR3 DNA sequence: TGCAGCGTTGTAGCCGGGACAGGGAACTACGAGCAGTACTTC.

This rearrangement joins TRBV4-3 to TRBJ2-3; the match to TRBD2 covers 9 bases. Germline values: CDR1 LGHNA, CDR2 YSLEER. The CDR3 is 16 amino acids. The junction had 6 bases not matched to a gene; V was cut back by 2 bases and J by 3 bases. The DNA of the CDR3 is TGCGCCAGCAGCCAACATTCAGCGGGAGGAACAGATACGCAGTATTTT. As protein: CASSQHSAGGTDTQYF.

This clone was observed a handful of times. The chain has TRBV19 and TRBJ2-7; 12 nucleotides agree with TRBD2. Germline V gene data show CDR1 as LNHDA and CDR2 as SQIVND (reference sequence). The J segment lost 2 bases and the V segment lost 1 base, leaving 6 bases of the junction unmatched. CDR3 length: 17 residues. The CDR3 spells CASSIGLAGVPAYEQYF. The CDR3 nucleotides read TGTGCCAGTAGTATAGGACTAGCGGGAGTCCCAGCCTACGAGCAGTACTTC.

The chain's CDR3 is CASSFLPGGNSYEQYF. The CDR3 bases are TGTGCCAGCAGTTTTTTACCGGGAGGGAATTCCTACGAGCAGTACTTC. V gene TRBV28 combines with J gene TRBJ2-7; 8 bases are a match to TRBD2. Germline CDR1 reads MDHEN; CDR2 reads SYDVKM. This CDR3 is 16 amino acids long. J lost 1 base, V lost 3 bases, and 8 bases had no gene match.

This clone showed up just a few times. The chain is built from TRBV10-3 and TRBJ2-5; D is possibly TRBD2 (5 bases). Germline lookup yields CDR1 ENHRY and CDR2 SYGVKD. Between the trimmed V and J ends, which lost 0 bases and 5 bases, there was a span of 13 bases. This CDR3 is 15 amino acids long. This chain's CDR3 is CAISESGTRGETQYF. The CDR3 region has the DNA TGTGCCATCAGTGAGTCCGGTACTAGAGGGGAGACCCAGTACTTC.